This T cell receptor beta chain was captured in a study of T-cell reconstitution after alpha-beta-depleted transplantation in children. Researchers prepared the TCRbeta library using unique molecular identifiers, the study reports. TCRdb itself ran the PCR reads through MiXCR, one entry per CDR3 protein. The table includes around 500,000 distinct CDR3 sequences, 12% detected once. This CDR3 is 15 amino acids long. V dropped 4 bases and J dropped 3 bases, with 18 bases sitting between them. CDR1 is GTSNPN, CDR2 SVGIG, per germline (reference sequence). This sequence originates from a human donor who donated a stem cell graft to a child with combined immunodeficiency. The chain employs TRBV30 and TRBJ1-1; D is possibly TRBD1 (5 bases). Specimen: PBMCs from the stem cell graft donor, collected from the stem cell graft. The CDR3 sequence is CAWKPGSGGDTEAFF. The CDR3 DNA is TGTGCCTGGAAGCCAGGGAGTGGGGGGGACACTGAAGCTTTCTTT.